This passage covers 6 T cell receptor beta chains from one sample sequenced in a study of cytomegalovirus exposure and HLA in healthy donors. The PCR was carried out with 60 Vbeta primers and 13 Jbeta primers. Profiled with immunoSEQ multiplex PCR; TCRdb holds only in-frame clones, not every one. This sample has approximately 140,000 clones; 75% occur once, and the top ten carry 2.5% to 4%. Sample: PBMCs. The origin of the receptors is a man aged 40-50 years in good health and CMV-seronegative.

The gene calls are TRBV15 and TRBJ1-2; D call uncertain. Germline values: CDR1 LNHNV, CDR2 YYDKDF (reference sequence). This CDR3 is built from 18 residues. The V gene lost 0 bases and the J gene lost 6 bases, with 23 bases spanning the gap. The CDR3 sequence: CATSRDLGRVRVGDGYTF. The CDR3 DNA reads TGTGCCACCAGCAGAGATTTGGGGAGGGTGCGGGTCGGGGATGGCTACACCTTC.

J is TRBJ1-1 and V is TRBV6-1, with TRBD1 matching over 9 bases. Germline trimming cut 1 base from V and 3 bases from J; bases unmatched to any gene: 3. The CDR3 sequence is 15 residues long. Germline V gene data show CDR1 as MNHNS and CDR2 as SASEGT. CDR3 DNA: TGTGCCAGCAGTGAAGAAACAGGGGGCTACACTGAAGCTTTCTTT. Encoded protein: CASSEETGGYTEAFF.

The chain couples TRBV4-1 to TRBJ1-2, with D perhaps TRBD1 (5 bases). The CDR3 contains 15 residues. V was cut by 2 bases and J by 4 bases, with 14 bases left in between. CDR1 and CDR2 (germline): MGHRA, YSYEKL. CDR3 in amino acids: CASSQLRGLSYGYTF. The CDR3 DNA follows: TGCGCCAGCAGCCAATTACGGGGGTTAAGCTATGGCTACACCTTC.

The chain couples TRBV9 to TRBJ2-3; 9 bases are a match to TRBD2. Germline loops: CDR1 SGDLS, CDR2 YYNGEE. V gave up 2 bases and J gave up 5 bases; unmatched junction bases: 6. The CDR3 runs 15 residues. CDR3 nucleotides: TGTGCCAGCAGCGTCGCGGGGGGGCCGGTAGATACGCAGTATTTT. It translates to CASSVAGGPVDTQYF.

V usage is TRBV5-1 and J usage is TRBJ2-1, with 8 bases identical to TRBD2. The CDR3 is 16 amino acids. Trimming at V came to 0 bases and at J to 9 bases, leaving 11 bases not matched to a gene. CDR1 is SGHRS, CDR2 YFSETQ, per germline. The CDR3 region has the DNA TGCGCCAGCAGCTTGGCCGCGGGGGGCCGACTAGGTGAGCAGTTCTTC. Amino acid sequence: CASSLAAGGRLGEQFF.

This clone was observed a single time. The chain recombines TRBV5-1 with TRBJ1-4; 11 positions match TRBD1. The ends lost 4 bases at V and 3 bases at J; junction bases unmatched: 8. Per germline, CDR1 SGHRS and CDR2 YFSETQ. The length of the CDR3 is 17 residues. The chain's CDR3 is CASSPDRGRGSNEKLFF. CDR3 nucleotide sequence: TGCGCCAGCAGCCCGGACAGGGGGCGCGGGTCTAATGAAAAACTGTTTTTT.